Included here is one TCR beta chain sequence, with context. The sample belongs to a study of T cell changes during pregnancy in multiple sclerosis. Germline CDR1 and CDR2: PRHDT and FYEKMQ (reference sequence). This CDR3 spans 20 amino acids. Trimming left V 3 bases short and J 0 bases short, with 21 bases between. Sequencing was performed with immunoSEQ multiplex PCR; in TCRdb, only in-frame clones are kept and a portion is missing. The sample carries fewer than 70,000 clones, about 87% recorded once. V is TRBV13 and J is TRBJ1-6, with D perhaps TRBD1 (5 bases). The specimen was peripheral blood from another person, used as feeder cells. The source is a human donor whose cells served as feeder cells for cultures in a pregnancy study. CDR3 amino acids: CASSFLRTKGFDSYNSPLHF. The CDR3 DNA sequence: TGTGCCAGCAGCTTTTTGCGGACAAAAGGGTTTGACTCCTATAATTCACCCCTCCACTTT.